The sequence of this T cell receptor (beta chain) was determined in a study of CD8 T cells in ankylosing spondylitis. Study-level points and caveats: Some motif variants were previously reported in reactive arthritis synovial fluid and blood. CD8+ disease-linked clones were present at relatively low frequencies in blood. For ankylosing spondylitis blood, a TCR beta motif of seven to nine highly homologous variants appeared characteristic.

Preparation of TCR beta libraries was done by quantitative 5'-RACE with molecular barcodes. TCRdb processed the 5' RACE reads anew with MiXCR; each CDR3 protein has one entry. The sample holds under 120,000 distinct CDR3 sequences, under 30% seen once. Regarding this clonotype: The antigen is not known.

The specimen was synovial fluid, either unsorted or a sorted T cell fraction (not recorded which). This TCR came from a male donor with ankylosing spondylitis.

The chain's CDR3 is CASISQGVYTGELFF. CDR3 in DNA: TGTGCCAGCATCTCACAGGGGGTGTACACCGGGGAGCTGTTTTTT. The V and J genes are TRBV25-1 and TRBJ2-2, with TRBD1 matching 8 bases. This CDR3 has 15 residues. From germline, CDR1 is MGHDK and CDR2 SYGVNS. The junction had 7 bases not matched to a gene; V was cut back by 7 bases and J by 3 bases.